Shown below are 16 T cell receptor beta chains from a single sample sequenced in a study of T cell repertoires in cytomegalovirus infection. No antigen has been assigned to these receptors. TCRdb reprocessed the reads with MiXCR, giving one entry per CDR3 protein. The sample records 550,000 to 850,000 distinct CDR3 sequences, 30% to 35% being singletons. Specimen: cultured PBMCs, collected from culture after CMV antigen stimulation. The receptors were gathered from a human donor in good health (CMV status not recorded). Some clones in this sample may be carry-over from other donors' samples.

Details on this clonotype: A single base separates this from a much larger clone, so it may be a read error. The V call is TRBV7-8, the J call TRBJ1-5; TRBD1 matches at 12 bases. Germline lookup yields CDR1 SGHVS and CDR2 FQNEAQ. This CDR3 contains 15 residues. The CDR3: CVSSRGQGAYQPQHF. CDR3 DNA sequence: TGTGTCAGCAGCAGGGGACAGGGGGCGTATCAGCCCCAGCATTTT.

The table lists this clonotype with a few counts. The rearrangement links TRBV12-3 or TRBV12-4 to TRBJ2-1; TRBD2 matches at 11 bases. The CDR3 is 16 amino acids. V lost 3 bases and J lost 2; bases outside the gene matches: 3. In nucleotides, the CDR3 is TGTGCCAGCAGTTTTGTAGCGGGGGGGCCCTACAATGAGCAGTTCTTC. Amino acid sequence: CASSFVAGGPYNEQFF.

The V and J genes are TRBV11-2 and TRBJ2-3, with TRBD2 identical over 8 bases. This CDR3 is 17 amino acids long. V trimming: 2 bases; J trimming: 4 bases; junction bases outside the gene matches: 11. Germline loops: CDR1 SGHAT, CDR2 FQNNGV. The CDR3, as DNA: TGTGCCAGCAGCTTACTTATCAGCGGGAGAGGAGCAGATACGCAGTATTTT. This gives the protein CASSLLISGRGADTQYF.

V gene TRBV27 combines with J gene TRBJ1-5, with D unclear. CDR3 size: 14 residues. Trimming pared 6 bases from V and 2 bases from J, leaving 11 bases between. CDR1 is MNHEY and CDR2 is SMNVEV in the germline V gene (reference sequence). The DNA for the CDR3 is TGTGCCAGCAGCCAGAATGCGGGCAATCAGCCCCAGCATTTT. It is translated as CASSQNAGNQPQHF.

This clonotype was recorded a few times. The V call is TRBV15, the J call TRBJ2-6, with a tentative D call TRBD1 (6 bases). This CDR3 comprises 20 residues. The germline V gene has CDR1 LNHNV and CDR2 YYDKDF (reference sequence). Trimming took 2 bases from V and 0 from J, leaving 20 bases between them. This chain's CDR3 is CATSRKRHGTGLSGANVLTF. CDR3 in DNA: TGTGCCACCAGCAGAAAACGACATGGAACAGGGCTCTCTGGGGCCAACGTCCTGACTTTC.

The V and J genes are TRBV7-9 and TRBJ2-3; TRBD1 or TRBD2 may be the D gene (5 bases each). This CDR3 comprises 12 residues. V was trimmed by 8 bases and J by 4 bases, leaving 10 bases between them. Germline V lookup: CDR1 SEHNR, CDR2 FQNEAQ (reference sequence). CDR3 in amino acids: CASGGVADTQYF. CDR3 coding DNA: TGTGCCAGCGGGGGAGTGGCAGATACGCAGTATTTT.

The V and J genes are TRBV6-4 and TRBJ1-5, with a possible D match to TRBD1 (5 bases). V was shortened by 0 bases and J by 3 bases, with 15 bases between the two germline ends. The CDR3 has 17 amino acids. The V gene's germline CDR1 is MRHNA and CDR2 SNTAGT. CDR3 in amino acids: CASSDSTVQDHNQPQHF. DNA for the CDR3: TGTGCCAGCAGTGACTCGACGGTACAGGACCACAATCAGCCCCAGCATTTT.

The chain employs TRBV20-1 and TRBJ2-5, with 10 bases aligning to TRBD2. This CDR3 spans 16 amino acids. V lost 1 base, J lost 4 bases, and 9 bases stayed unmatched. CDR1 and CDR2 from the germline V gene are DFQATT and SNEGSKA (reference sequence). The CDR3 region has the DNA TGCAGTGCTAGAGGTCTTTGGGCTAGCGGGGGAGAGACCCAGTACTTC. Amino acid sequence: CSARGLWASGGETQYF.

This clonotype was picked up a small number of times. This chain connects TRBV10-3 to TRBJ1-5; 7 bases are shared with TRBD1. CDR3 length: 13 amino acids. Germline CDR1 and CDR2: ENHRY and SYGVKD. V gave up 10 bases and J gave up 6 bases; unmatched junction bases: 9. The CDR3 sequence: CASVQGYGQPQHF. In nucleotides, the CDR3 is TGTGCCAGCGTACAGGGGTACGGTCAGCCCCAGCATTTT.

This clonotype has more than one count but fewer than ten. Mismatch with germline at one junction end may stem from a read error. J is TRBJ2-3 and V is TRBV7-6; 9 nucleotides agree with TRBD2. Germline assignment: CDR1 SGHVS and CDR2 FNYEAQ. The CDR3 is 13 residues long. Written as DNA, the CDR3 is TGCGCGGGGGGGCTAGCGGCCACAGATACGCAGTATTTT. Translated: CAGGLAATDTQYF.

This clonotype was recorded a few times. The rearrangement joins TRBV7-9 to TRBJ2-7; perhaps D is TRBD1 or TRBD2 (6 bases each). Trimming pared 5 bases from V and 0 bases from J, leaving 14 bases between. This CDR3 has 15 amino acids. Germline CDR1 SEHNR, CDR2 FQNEAQ (reference sequence). The CDR3 region has the DNA TGTGCCAGCAGCCCATTGTGGGGGGCCTCCTACGAGCAGTACTTC. It is translated as CASSPLWGASYEQYF.

This sequence joins TRBV28 and TRBJ2-7; 7 nucleotides line up with TRBD2. V dropped 2 bases and J dropped 4; count of bases not matched to a gene: 14. The germline V gene has CDR1 MDHEN and CDR2 SYDVKM. The CDR3 runs 17 residues. The CDR3 region is CASSLSPGASGLYEQYF. CDR3 coding DNA: TGTGCCAGCAGTTTAAGCCCCGGGGCTAGCGGCCTATACGAGCAGTACTTC.

The chain is built from TRBV6-2 or TRBV6-3 and TRBJ2-3; perhaps TRBD2 as D (5 bases). V lost 2 bases to trimming and J lost 4 bases, with 13 bases between them. This CDR3 region has 15 residues. The germline V gene encodes CDR1 MNHEY and CDR2 SVGEGT. CDR3 amino acids: CASSYPSRLSDTQYF. The CDR3 nucleotides are TGTGCCAGCAGTTACCCTAGCAGATTGTCAGATACGCAGTATTTT.

Remarks on this clonotype: The junction differs from germline at one of its ends, possibly a read error. This chain joins TRBV7-2 and TRBJ2-3; maybe TRBD2 (6 bases). This CDR3 spans 14 amino acids. CDR1 and CDR2 (germline): SGHTA, FQGNSA. This CDR3 reads CVSSLGRGADTQYF. Here the CDR3 DNA reads TGTGTCAGCAGCTTAGGGCGGGGCGCAGATACGCAGTATTTT.

This chain joins TRBV29-1 and TRBJ2-5, with 9 positions matching TRBD2. Germline V gene lookup returns CDR1 SQVTM and CDR2 ANQGSEA. This CDR3 region has 15 residues. Trimming cost V 6 bases and J 2 bases; bases outside gene matches: 10. The CDR3 loop reads CSVAGGTVRQETQYF. CDR3 sequence (DNA): TGCAGCGTCGCGGGGGGGACAGTCCGACAAGAGACCCAGTACTTC.

The chain carries TRBV5-1 and TRBJ2-4; 7 bases agree with TRBD1. Looked up from germline, CDR1 is SGHRS and CDR2 is YFSETQ. V shed 2 bases, J shed 0 bases, and the junction held 5 bases outside the gene matches. This CDR3 is built from 16 residues. CDR3 loop: CASSFSTGVAKNIQYF. DNA for the CDR3: TGCGCCAGCAGCTTCTCCACAGGGGTAGCCAAAAACATTCAGTACTTC.